This T cell receptor beta chain came from a study of T cells in Graves' hyperthyroidism and ophthalmopathy. RNA transcripts provided the source from which TCR beta CDR3 regions were amplified. A first-round RT-PCR of the TCR CDR3 used the HTBI primer set. TCRdb reprocessed the multiplex PCR reads via MiXCR and lists one record per CDR3 protein. The sample carries 660,000 or so distinct CDR3 sequences, around 21% recorded once. The V end was cut by 5 bases, the J end by 5 bases, with 16 bases between. Germline loops: CDR1 LNHDA, CDR2 SQIVND (reference sequence). The CDR3 contains 15 residues. The sample holds a few counts of this clonotype.

The material sequenced was blood. The chain combines TRBV19 with TRBJ2-1; the D is unclear. The source of this sequence is a man aged 25 to 45 with Graves' ophthalmopathy. CDR3 amino acids: CASSVGLNGNNEQFF. The CDR3, as DNA: TGTGCCAGTAGTGTCGGGCTGAACGGAAACAATGAGCAGTTCTTC.